This T cell receptor beta chain derives from a study of T cell repertoires in ileal Crohn's disease. CDR3 size: 14 residues. Germline V gene data show CDR1 as LNHDA and CDR2 as SQIVND (reference sequence). Trimming took off 6 bases at V and 0 bases at J, with 12 bases between the two ends. Study-wide results and caveats: Mucosal expansions were suggested to be mainly CD8 T cells. Postoperative endoscopy occurred within one year, median approximately 7 months. Compared with non-smokers, active smokers at surgery showed more clonal expansions.

The sample's time point: neoterminal ileum biopsy at postoperative endoscopy, about 6 months after surgery. This clone showed up just a few times. As yet, its antigen is unknown. Sequenced by immunoSEQ multiplex PCR; TCRdb stores in-frame clones only, minus some. Among about 12,000 clones listed, more than 75% were seen once. The gene calls are TRBV19 and TRBJ2-7, with a tentative D call TRBD2 (6 bases). The sample comprised ileal tissue. The TCR sequence derives from an adult with Crohn's disease. DNA for the CDR3: TGTGCCAGTAGCCGGGACTCCATCTCCTACGAGCAGTACTTC. It translates to CASSRDSISYEQYF.